The rows below give T cell receptor beta chains drawn from one sample of a study of neurological immune-mediated disorders. TCRdb redid the calling of the 5' RACE reads with MiXCR, one entry per CDR3 protein. The data contain roughly 52,000 distinct CDR3 sequences, about 5.6% of them singletons. Source material: CD4+ T cells from blood. These receptors were obtained from a woman aged 18-29 years with multiple sclerosis. CDR3s leave out the opening cysteine and the closing phenylalanine or tryptophan.

cdr3_length,v_call,j_call,cdr3_aa
10,TRBV20-1,TRBJ1-2,SAREGQYGYT
14,TRBV18,TRBJ1-5,ASSLTGKNSNQPQH
12,TRBV20-1,TRBJ1-4,SASRTATNEKLF
12,TRBV29-1,TRBJ2-1,SVKGAGYYNEQF
11,TRBV20-1,TRBJ1-1,SARAQRNTEAF
13,TRBV27,TRBJ1-2,ASRPVRGLGYGYT
13,TRBV2,TRBJ2-5,AGAGTGGLQETQY
15,TRBV14,TRBJ1-6,ASSQLGQGARNSPLH
11,TRBV6-5,TRBJ1-5,ASSYSRDQPQH
12,TRBV5-6,TRBJ1-2,ASSLAGKALGYT
13,TRBV3-1,TRBJ1-1,ASSVLPRANTEAF
14,TRBV24-1,TRBJ2-1,ATSGVQGSPGNEQF
10,TRBV5-6,TRBJ1-2,ASSSTVAGYT
11,TRBV7-2,TRBJ2-5,ASSPGVQETQY
12,TRBV7-2,TRBJ1-4,ASSPTQGGARKF
14,TRBV20-1,TRBJ2-1,SARDPTSGRYNEQF
12,TRBV27,TRBJ1-5,ASGGQGGNQPQH
15,TRBV7-9,TRBJ2-3,ASSPQREGPSTDTQY
15,TRBV24-1,TRBJ2-5,ATSDLGTGGSGETQY
12,TRBV10-3,TRBJ2-1,AIRQGLLYNEQF
10,TRBV27,TRBJ1-2,ASSTGMHGYT
8,TRBV20-1,TRBJ2-1,SARLREQF
12,TRBV19,TRBJ1-2,ASRNTGGGYGYT
14,TRBV15,TRBJ1-4,ATSNPDRSTNEKLF
14,TRBV10-3,TRBJ1-2,AISESRPGGFGGYT
10,TRBV4-1,TRBJ1-1,ASRDRGTEAF
12,TRBV7-2,TRBJ2-5,ASSAAGGGETQY
14,TRBV5-1,TRBJ2-3,ASSIQTGGVADTQY
14,TRBV3-1,TRBJ2-3,ASSQDAGVSADTQY
11,TRBV6-1,TRBJ1-5,ASSGRGPQPQH
14,TRBV5-1,TRBJ2-2,ASSLFQGRNTGELF
11,TRBV5-1,TRBJ2-1,ASSFGGYNEQF
13,TRBV5-1,TRBJ2-2,ASSLEWGESGELF
14,TRBV20-1,TRBJ2-3,SARLLAGVRADTQY
11,TRBV29-1,TRBJ1-1,SVDRPENTEAF
16,TRBV5-1,TRBJ2-2,ASSLMPPGQGLSGELF
9,TRBV25-1,TRBJ1-2,ASRSLNGYT
13,TRBV27,TRBJ2-3,ASSFLAGVADTQY
9,TRBV25-1,TRBJ1-1,ASRQGPEAF
11,TRBV12-3/TRBV12-4,TRBJ1-1,ASSDRPNTEAF
16,TRBV7-8,TRBJ2-1,ASSPGKRGVRSYNEQF
12,TRBV12-3/TRBV12-4,TRBJ1-2,ASSPGQGIRGYT
15,TRBV5-1,TRBJ2-3,ASSLDPSSTGTDTQY
15,TRBV5-1,TRBJ2-1,ASSHGNSGDAYNEQF
11,TRBV12-3/TRBV12-4,TRBJ1-1,ASRIGGLSEAF
13,TRBV28,TRBJ2-7,ASSPGTFSSYEQY
14,TRBV27,TRBJ1-5,ASSLRETGINQPQH